This is a list of T cell receptor beta chains from one sample in a study of blood T cells in healthy people across ages. TCRdb re-derived calls from the 5' RACE reads in MiXCR, one entry per CDR3 protein. The sample includes approximately 900,000 distinct CDR3 sequences, around 29% of them seen just once. These data also featured in a second study, about T cells of mothers and their children.

Sequencing was performed on blood. These receptors were taken from a woman aged 40 to 50 in good health. The CDR3 runs from the conserved cysteine through the conserved F or W. The D gene is left open where the match is weak. Clone size is not always given. Where it is, it says once, few, many or a class for expanded clones.

abundance	d_gene	v_gene	j_gene	CDR3aa	CDR3nt
NA	TRBD1	TRBV6-6	TRBJ2-1	CASSYRSGGAYNEQFF	TGTGCCAGCAGTTATCGTTCAGGGGGCGCTTACAATGAGCAGTTCTTC
many	TRBD1	TRBV6-1	TRBJ2-6	CASSPSGTGGAGANVLTF	TGTGCCAGCAGTCCATCCGGGACAGGGGGCGCTGGGGCCAACGTCCTGACTTTC
many	NA	TRBV13	TRBJ2-7	CASSTSHSGTATYEQYF	TGTGCCAGCAGCACCTCACATAGCGGGACAGCCACCTACGAGCAGTACTTC
many	TRBD1	TRBV3-1	TRBJ1-2	CASSLGQSANYGYTF	TGTGCCAGCAGCCTGGGACAGTCGGCTAACTATGGCTACACCTTC
NA	NA	TRBV20-1	TRBJ1-1	CSARAGANTEAFF	TGCAGTGCTAGGGCGGGGGCGAACACTGAAGCTTTCTTT
few	TRBD1	TRBV25-1	TRBJ1-2	CASSTRTGKFDGYTF	TGTGCCAGCAGCACACGGACAGGGAAGTTCGATGGCTACACCTTC
few	TRBD1	TRBV10-3	TRBJ1-5	CAISDDRANQPQHF	TGTGCCATCAGTGATGACAGGGCGAATCAGCCCCAGCATTTT
many	NA	TRBV7-2	TRBJ1-2	CASSLPQLNRDYGYTF	TGTGCCAGCAGCCTCCCCCAGCTGAACAGGGACTATGGCTACACCTTC
many	TRBD2	TRBV11-2	TRBJ2-7	CASSISRLAGNYEQYF	TGTGCCAGCAGCATCTCCCGACTAGCGGGGAATTACGAGCAGTACTTC
few	TRBD1	TRBV7-2	TRBJ1-2	CASSLNSNRGSGYTF	TGTGCCAGCAGCTTAAATAGTAACAGGGGGAGCGGCTACACCTTC
NA	TRBD1	TRBV14	TRBJ1-1	CASSRGDSEAFF	TGTGCCAGCAGCCGGGGGGACAGCGAAGCTTTCTTT
few	NA	TRBV4-1	TRBJ2-3	CASSLIRDGYTDTQYF	TGCGCCAGCAGCCTTATCCGGGACGGCTACACAGATACGCAGTATTTT
NA	NA	TRBV28	TRBJ1-1	CASSKSASGAPEAFF	TGTGCCAGCAGCAAATCCGCGTCAGGCGCTCCTGAAGCTTTCTTT
NA	TRBD2	TRBV29-1	TRBJ2-7	CSAAGLARADEQYF	TGCAGCGCTGCTGGACTAGCCCGAGCGGACGAGCAGTACTTC
NA	TRBD1	TRBV15	TRBJ1-1	CATSRAGGQGNTEAFF	TGTGCCACCAGCAGAGCCGGGGGACAGGGTAACACTGAAGCTTTCTTT
many	NA	TRBV4-2	TRBJ2-4	CASSQDRRQAKNIQYF	TGTGCCAGCAGCCAAGATCGTAGGCAGGCCAAAAACATTCAGTACTTC
NA	NA	TRBV28	TRBJ1-2	CASRRTAGSYGYTF	TGTGCCAGCAGACGAACGGCAGGGAGCTATGGCTACACCTTC
many	TRBD1	TRBV5-6	TRBJ1-1	CASSLFGQGGNTEAFF	TGTGCCAGCAGCTTGTTTGGTCAGGGGGGAAACACTGAAGCTTTCTTT
NA	NA	TRBV30	TRBJ1-1	CAWRSFARTEAFF	TGTGCCTGGAGATCGTTTGCCCGCACTGAAGCTTTCTTT
many	NA	TRBV5-1	TRBJ2-4	CASSLSEGDIQYF	TGCGCCAGCAGCTTGTCGGAGGGGGACATTCAGTACTTC
few	TRBD1	TRBV28	TRBJ1-4	CASNTPGQGYEKLFF	TGTGCCAGCAACACCCCGGGACAGGGATATGAAAAACTGTTTTTT
NA	NA	TRBV5-1	TRBJ2-1	CASSLDLMWGSSYNEQFF	TGCGCCAGCAGCTTGGACCTCATGTGGGGGTCCTCCTACAATGAGCAGTTCTTC
NA	NA	TRBV28	TRBJ2-7	CASSLWGRVTYEQYF	TGTGCCAGCAGTTTATGGGGCAGAGTAACCTACGAGCAGTACTTC
NA	NA	TRBV28	TRBJ2-7	CAGGPTPLYEQYF	TGTGCCGGGGGGCCCACACCTCTCTACGAGCAGTACTTC
NA	TRBD1	TRBV3-1	TRBJ2-5	CASSIRTGQETQYF	TGTGCCAGCAGCATTCGGACAGGTCAAGAGACCCAGTACTTC
NA	NA	TRBV10-3	TRBJ1-1	CAIRPDGLTEAFF	TGTGCCATCAGGCCCGACGGACTCACTGAAGCTTTCTTT
many	NA	TRBV7-8	TRBJ1-6	CASSYPAEYNSPLHF	TGTGCCAGCAGTTACCCCGCCGAATATAATTCACCCCTCCACTTT
few	NA	TRBV11-2	TRBJ1-5	CASSDQQGTQPQHF	TGTGCCAGCAGCGATCAGCAGGGTACTCAGCCCCAGCATTTT
NA	NA	TRBV12-3/TRBV12-4	TRBJ1-5	CASSLWGIVQPQHF	TGTGCCAGCAGTTTATGGGGGATCGTCCAGCCCCAGCATTTT
many	NA	TRBV27	TRBJ2-7	CASSLLGGSDEQYF	TGTGCCAGCAGTTTGCTAGGCGGTTCCGACGAGCAGTACTTC
few	NA	TRBV3-1	TRBJ1-6	CASSQTGGSPLHF	TGTGCCAGCAGCCAGACGGGGGGATCACCCCTCCACTTT
NA	NA	TRBV28	TRBJ2-5	CASQLSGERGTQYF	TGTGCCAGCCAACTCTCGGGGGAGCGTGGGACCCAGTACTTC
NA	TRBD2	TRBV7-2	TRBJ2-7	CASSGGLGEISYEQYF	TGTGCCAGCAGCGGCGGACTAGGGGAAATCTCCTACGAGCAGTACTTC
few	NA	TRBV27	TRBJ1-2	CASSLGGQVGGYTF	TGTGCCAGCAGTTTGGGTGGGCAGGTCGGAGGCTACACCTTC
NA	NA	TRBV6-2/TRBV6-3	TRBJ2-1	CASKAASVSYNEQFF	TGTGCCAGCAAGGCCGCCAGTGTCTCCTACAATGAGCAGTTCTTC
NA	NA	TRBV7-9	TRBJ1-2	CASGRETTGNYGYTF	TGTGCCAGCGGCCGCGAAACGACAGGAAACTATGGCTACACCTTC
few	TRBD1	TRBV7-2	TRBJ2-3	CASSLQPGTGIPTGTQYF	TGTGCCAGCAGCCTCCAACCCGGGACAGGCATTCCCACAGGTACGCAGTATTTT
NA	TRBD2	TRBV20-1	TRBJ2-3	CSALPPGGGTDTQYF	TGCAGTGCTCTACCCCCGGGGGGGGGCACAGATACGCAGTATTTT
NA	NA	TRBV11-1	TRBJ1-2	CASSREDRAYYGYTF	TGTGCCAGCAGCAGGGAGGACCGCGCCTACTATGGCTACACCTTC
few	TRBD1	TRBV28	TRBJ1-2	CASALLGTGGSSNYGYTF	TGTGCCAGCGCCCTACTTGGGACAGGGGGCTCATCTAACTATGGCTACACCTTC
NA	NA	TRBV28	TRBJ2-5	CASSFEQGGETQYF	TGTGCCAGCAGTTTTGAGCAGGGGGGGGAGACCCAGTACTTC